This TCR beta chain appears in the sequencing data of a study of T cell responses to AZD1222 COVID-19 vaccine. The CDR3 runs to 13 residues. Germline loops: CDR1 SGHKS, CDR2 YYEKEE (reference sequence). V was cut by 4 bases and J by 7 bases, with 15 bases left in between. In regard to this clone: The antigen is undetermined.

Assay used: immunoSEQ multiplex PCR; TCRdb lists only in-frame clones, some missing. The sample consists of some 89,000 clones, around 90% of them appearing once. General observations from the study: Across spike, vaccine-associated CD4 TCRs were found, dominant at 160-218 and 743-854. None of the repertoires were sampled until the peak T cell response had passed.

The specimen comprised peripheral blood, sampled on day 0 of AZD1222 vaccination. This chain joins TRBV5-5 and TRBJ2-7; D not resolved. The sequence was obtained from an adult in good health. Written as DNA, the CDR3 is TGTGCCAGCAGCGAAGGGTCTACCCGGGAGCAGTACTTC. Protein: CASSEGSTREQYF.